This T cell receptor beta chain is from a study of blood T cell repertoires in COVID-19. Turning to the study itself: From the United States, Italy and Spain came samples of acute and convalescent COVID-19. The cDNA or gDNA used as material had been derived from T cells, B-cell-depleted T cells, or PBMCs.

The V gene's germline CDR1 is SGDLS and CDR2 YYNGEE. Between the trimmed V and J ends, which lost 4 bases and 2 bases, there was a span of 15 bases. The CDR3 length is 15 residues. The authors' processing: Counts of nucleated cells, estimated from reference gene primer amplification, were obtained. Assay: immunoSEQ multiplex PCR; the TCRdb copy retains only in-frame clones and omits some. D and trimming come from the DNA, and the V and J calls and clone size come from that table. The table lists some 150,000 clones, about 77% of them singletons, with 14% in the top ten. This chain connects TRBV9 to TRBJ1-2; maybe TRBD1 (6 bases). Material for sequencing was peripheral blood. The receptor was derived from a woman older than 75 with acute or convalescent COVID-19. The CDR3 sequence is CASSTPGAANYGYTF. CDR3 in DNA: TGTGCCAGCAGCACCCCAGGGGCAGCGAACTATGGCTACACCTTC.